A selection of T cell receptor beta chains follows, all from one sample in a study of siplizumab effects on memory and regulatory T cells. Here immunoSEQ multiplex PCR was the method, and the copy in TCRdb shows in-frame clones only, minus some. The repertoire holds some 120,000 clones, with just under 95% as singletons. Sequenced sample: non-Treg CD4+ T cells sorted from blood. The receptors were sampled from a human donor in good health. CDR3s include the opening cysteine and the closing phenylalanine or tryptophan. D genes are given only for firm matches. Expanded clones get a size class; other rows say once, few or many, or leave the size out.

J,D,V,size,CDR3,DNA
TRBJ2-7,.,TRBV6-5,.,CASSQKGEQYF,TGTGCCAGCAGTCAGAAGGGAGAGCAGTACTTC
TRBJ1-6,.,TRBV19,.,CASSISALGNSPLHF,TGTGCCAGTAGTATCAGCGCGTTGGGTAATTCACCCCTCCACTTT
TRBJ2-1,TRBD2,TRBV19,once,CASSRHSGGSSYNEQFF,TGTGCCAGTAGTAGACATAGCGGGGGGAGCTCCTACAATGAGCAGTTCTTC
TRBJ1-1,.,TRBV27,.,CASSFLRGSITEAFF,TGTGCCAGCAGCTTCCTGCGGGGCAGCATCACTGAAGCTTTCTTT
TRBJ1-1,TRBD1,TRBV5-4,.,CASSLRSGGYTEAFF,TGTGCCAGCAGCTTGCGGTCAGGGGGCTACACTGAAGCTTTCTTT
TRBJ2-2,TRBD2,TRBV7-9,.,CASSSVPLAPNTGELFF,TGTGCCAGCAGCTCCGTCCCACTAGCGCCGAACACCGGGGAGCTGTTTTTT
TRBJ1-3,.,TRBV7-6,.,CASSLGETGPSGNTIYF,TGTGCCAGCAGCTTAGGGGAGACGGGCCCCTCTGGAAACACCATATATTTT
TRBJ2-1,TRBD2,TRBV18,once,CASSRLLAVYEQFF,TGTGCCAGCTCACGACTTCTAGCGGTCTATGAGCAGTTCTTC
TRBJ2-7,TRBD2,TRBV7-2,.,CASSPKRGLDYEQYF,TGTGCCAGCAGCCCCAAGCGGGGCCTCGACTACGAGCAGTACTTC
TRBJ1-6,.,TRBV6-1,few,CASSEAERIRLHF,TGTGCCAGCAGTGAGGCTGAACGGATTCGCCTCCACTTT
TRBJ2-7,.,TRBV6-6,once,CASSYSTRIIAEF,TGTGCCAGCAGTTACTCTACACGGATCATCGCCGAATTC
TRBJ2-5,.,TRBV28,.,CASSTPNRGKETQYF,TGTGCCAGCAGTACGCCTAACCGGGGGAAAGAGACCCAGTACTTC
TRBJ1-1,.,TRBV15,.,CATSRDRQGGGNTEAFF,TGTGCCACCAGCAGAGATAGGCAGGGCGGGGGGAACACTGAAGCTTTCTTT
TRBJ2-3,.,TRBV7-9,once,CASSLVPDTQYF,TGTGCCAGCAGTTTGGTCCCAGATACGCAGTATTTT
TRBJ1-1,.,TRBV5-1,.,CASSSQGNTEAFF,TGCGCCAGCAGCTCACAGGGGAACACTGAAGCTTTCTTT
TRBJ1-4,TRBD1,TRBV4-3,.,CASSQYIARDRLSEKLFF,TGCGCCAGCAGCCAGTATATCGCTAGGGACAGGTTGAGTGAAAAACTGTTTTTT
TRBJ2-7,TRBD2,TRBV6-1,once,CASSDLGLAAPYEQYF,TGTGCCAGCAGTGACCTCGGACTAGCGGCCCCCTACGAGCAGTACTTC
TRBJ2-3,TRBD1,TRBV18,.,CASSLGPDRGKDTQYF,TGTGCCAGCTCACTGGGACCGGACAGGGGAAAAGATACGCAGTATTTT
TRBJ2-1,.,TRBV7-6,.,CASSLDWANEQFF,TGTGCCAGCAGCTTAGATTGGGCCAATGAGCAGTTCTTC
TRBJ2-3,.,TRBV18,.,CASSRGRTSTDTQYF,TGTGCCAGCTCACGGGGCCGAACTAGCACAGATACGCAGTATTTT
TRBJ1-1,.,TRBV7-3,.,CASSPTSNTEAFF,TGTGCCAGCAGCCCCACTAGCAACACTGAAGCTTTCTTT
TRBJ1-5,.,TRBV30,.,CAWSLAGLNQPQHF,TGTGCCTGGAGTTTAGCAGGTCTCAATCAGCCCCAGCATTTT
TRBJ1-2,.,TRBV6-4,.,CASSDSGTYGYTF,TGTGCCAGCAGTGACTCGGGGACCTATGGCTACACCTTC
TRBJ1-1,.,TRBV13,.,CASALGGRYTEAFF,TGTGCCAGCGCCTTGGGGGGTCGGTACACTGAAGCTTTCTTT
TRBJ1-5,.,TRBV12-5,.,CASGSLAGDANQPQHF,TGTGCTAGTGGTTCCCTAGCAGGGGACGCCAATCAGCCCCAGCATTTT
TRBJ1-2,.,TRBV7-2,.,CASSPDRNYGYTF,TGTGCCAGCAGCCCAGACCGGAACTATGGCTACACCTTC
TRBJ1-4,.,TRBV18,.,CASSPTAPTNEKLFF,TGTGCCAGCTCACCGACGGCACCAACTAATGAAAAACTGTTTTTT
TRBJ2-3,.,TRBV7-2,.,CASSFRGLVTDTQYF,TGTGCCAGCAGCTTCCGGGGGCTTGTCACAGATACGCAGTATTTT
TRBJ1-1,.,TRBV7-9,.,CASSLESSNTEAFF,TGTGCCAGCAGCTTAGAAAGTTCGAACACTGAAGCTTTCTTT
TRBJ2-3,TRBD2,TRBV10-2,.,CASRLITSADTQYF,TGCGCCAGCAGATTAATCACTAGCGCAGATACGCAGTATTTT
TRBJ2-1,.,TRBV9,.,CASSPRHNDGQFF,TGTGCCAGCAGCCCAAGACACAATGACGGGCAGTTCTTC
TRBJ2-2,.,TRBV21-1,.,CASTPRPGELFF,TGTGCCAGCACACCACGGCCCGGGGAGCTGTTTTTT
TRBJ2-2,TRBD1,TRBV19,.,CASSARQGAAVGELFF,TGTGCCAGTAGTGCCCGACAGGGGGCGGCCGTCGGGGAGCTGTTTTTT
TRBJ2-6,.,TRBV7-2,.,CASSLGRQVAQAGANVLTF,TGTGCCAGCAGCTTGGGTCGTCAGGTAGCCCAGGCTGGGGCCAACGTCCTGACTTTC
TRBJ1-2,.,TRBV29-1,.,CSVSGAYGYTF,TGCAGCGTCTCAGGGGCCTATGGCTACACCTTC
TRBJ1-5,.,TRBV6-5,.,CASSYGGNQPQHF,TGTGCCAGCAGTTACGGCGGTAATCAGCCCCAGCATTTT
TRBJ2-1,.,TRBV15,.,CATSRPGTDNEQFF,TGTGCCACCAGCAGGCCCGGGACTGACAATGAGCAGTTCTTC
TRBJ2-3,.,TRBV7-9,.,CASSLALSGDRSTDTQYF,TGTGCCAGCAGCTTAGCGCTATCCGGGGACCGTAGCACAGATACGCAGTATTTT
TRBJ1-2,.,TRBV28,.,CASSLGRGDGYTF,TGTGCCAGCAGTTTAGGCAGGGGCGATGGCTACACCTTC
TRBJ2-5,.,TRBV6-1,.,CASSPPDVGGQYF,TGTGCCAGCAGTCCTCCAGACGTTGGGGGCCAGTACTTC
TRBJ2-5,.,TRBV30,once,CAWSVWETQYF,TGTGCCTGGAGTGTCTGGGAGACCCAGTACTTC
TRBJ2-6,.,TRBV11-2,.,CASSYDRPSGANVLTF,TGTGCCAGCAGCTACGACAGACCCTCTGGGGCCAACGTCCTGACTTTC
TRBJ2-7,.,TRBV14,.,CASSHYRGDEQYF,TGTGCCAGCAGCCATTACCGGGGAGACGAGCAGTACTTC
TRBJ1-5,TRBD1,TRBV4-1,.,CASSLGRTGGEGNQPQHF,TGCGCCAGCAGCCTGGGAAGGACAGGGGGCGAAGGCAATCAGCCCCAGCATTTT
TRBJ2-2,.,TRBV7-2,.,CASSLNLLGDTGELFF,TGTGCCAGCAGCTTAAACTTGCTTGGGGACACCGGGGAGCTGTTTTTT
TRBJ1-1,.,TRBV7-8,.,CASSLRGGPNTEAFF,TGTGCCAGCAGTTTAAGAGGGGGGCCGAACACTGAAGCTTTCTTT
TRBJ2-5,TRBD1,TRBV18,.,CASSSHRGKETQYF,TGTGCCAGCTCTTCACACAGGGGCAAAGAGACCCAGTACTTC
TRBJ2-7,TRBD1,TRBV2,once,CASYPLGQGSHEQYF,TGTGCCAGCTACCCTCTAGGACAGGGGTCCCACGAGCAGTACTTC
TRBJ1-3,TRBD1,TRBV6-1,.,CASSEARQGVTGNTIYF,TGTGCCAGCAGTGAAGCGCGACAGGGGGTCACTGGAAACACCATATATTTT
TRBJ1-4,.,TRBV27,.,CASSLSRGLGEKLFF,TGTGCCAGCAGTTTATCGCGCGGGCTTGGCGAAAAACTGTTTTTT
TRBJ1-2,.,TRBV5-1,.,CASSLDRTFFVGYTF,TGCGCCAGCAGCTTGGACAGGACTTTTTTCGTTGGCTACACCTTC